A selection of T cell receptor beta chains follows, all from one sample in a study of cytomegalovirus exposure and HLA in healthy donors. The protocol was immunoSEQ multiplex PCR, while the TCRdb copy is restricted to in-frame clones and leaves out a portion. Among 100,000 to 150,000 clones listed, approximately 78% were seen once. Sequenced: PBMCs. The source is a man aged 25-45 years in good health and CMV-seropositive. Each CDR3 is given with its conserved first and last residue. Fields, in order: V gene, clone size, D gene, J gene, CDR3 protein, CDR3 DNA. The D gene is left open where the match is weak. For some rows the clone size is stated as once, few or many, or as a class when expanded; others skip it.

V gene: TRBV6-4; clone size: -; D gene: -; J gene: TRBJ2-3; CDR3 protein: CASRQESTDTQYF; CDR3 DNA: TGTGCCAGCAGACAGGAGAGCACAGATACGCAGTATTTT
V gene: TRBV4-2; clone size: -; D gene: TRBD1; J gene: TRBJ1-1; CDR3 protein: CASSQDQGVQVRAFF; CDR3 DNA: TGTGCCAGCAGCCAAGATCAGGGGGTCCAGGTTAGAGCTTTCTTT
V gene: TRBV27; clone size: -; D gene: -; J gene: TRBJ1-5; CDR3 protein: CASSPHRAVLEPQHF; CDR3 DNA: TGTGCCAGCAGCCCCCACAGGGCGGTATTGGAGCCCCAGCATTTT
V gene: TRBV7-2; clone size: once; D gene: TRBD1; J gene: TRBJ1-1; CDR3 protein: CASSLVGRGSTEAFF; CDR3 DNA: TGTGCCAGCAGCTTAGTAGGCAGGGGGAGTACTGAAGCTTTCTTT
V gene: TRBV6-5; clone size: -; D gene: -; J gene: TRBJ2-2; CDR3 protein: CASTQTGELFF; CDR3 DNA: TGTGCCAGCACCCAGACCGGGGAGCTGTTTTTT
V gene: TRBV4-1; clone size: -; D gene: -; J gene: TRBJ1-4; CDR3 protein: CASSQGQGNEKLFF; CDR3 DNA: TGCGCCAGCAGCCAAGGGCAGGGGAATGAAAAACTGTTTTTT
V gene: TRBV13; clone size: -; D gene: -; J gene: TRBJ2-7; CDR3 protein: CASSLLGLAKSYEQYF; CDR3 DNA: TGTGCCAGCAGCTTATTAGGGCTAGCGAAGTCCTACGAGCAGTACTTC
V gene: TRBV15; clone size: -; D gene: TRBD1; J gene: TRBJ2-5; CDR3 protein: CATSRDALPDRVETQYF; CDR3 DNA: TGTGCCACCAGCAGAGATGCCCTGCCCGACAGGGTGGAGACCCAGTACTTC
V gene: TRBV5-1; clone size: -; D gene: -; J gene: TRBJ1-3; CDR3 protein: CASSLWGGLDSSPGNTIYF; CDR3 DNA: TGCGCCAGCAGCCTATGGGGAGGGTTGGATTCCTCACCTGGAAACACCATATATTTT
V gene: TRBV5-4; clone size: -; D gene: -; J gene: TRBJ2-7; CDR3 protein: CASSLESGPGRQYF; CDR3 DNA: TGTGCCAGCAGCTTGGAAAGCGGCCCTGGGCGGCAGTACTTC
V gene: TRBV19; clone size: -; D gene: TRBD1; J gene: TRBJ2-1; CDR3 protein: CASSIGQGAYEQFF; CDR3 DNA: TGTGCCAGTAGTATAGGGCAGGGGGCGTATGAGCAGTTCTTC
V gene: TRBV27; clone size: few; D gene: -; J gene: TRBJ1-1; CDR3 protein: CASSSQTANTEAFF; CDR3 DNA: TGTGCCAGCAGTTCACAGACAGCGAACACTGAAGCTTTCTTT
V gene: TRBV7-3; clone size: -; D gene: -; J gene: TRBJ2-5; CDR3 protein: CASSKTSRGETQYF; CDR3 DNA: TGTGCCAGCAGCAAAACTAGCCGCGGAGAGACCCAGTACTTC
V gene: TRBV28; clone size: few; D gene: -; J gene: TRBJ2-3; CDR3 protein: CASSLVPGEPTDTQYF; CDR3 DNA: TGTGCCAGCAGTTTGGTCCCGGGAGAACCCACAGATACGCAGTATTTT
V gene: TRBV5-1; clone size: -; D gene: -; J gene: TRBJ1-3; CDR3 protein: CASSSRGLTGNTIYF; CDR3 DNA: TGCGCCAGCAGCTCAAGGGGGTTGACTGGAAACACCATATATTTT
V gene: TRBV7-9; clone size: -; D gene: -; J gene: TRBJ2-3; CDR3 protein: CASSLSTDTQYF; CDR3 DNA: TGTGCCAGCAGCCTGAGCACAGATACGCAGTATTTT
V gene: TRBV5-6; clone size: -; D gene: TRBD2; J gene: TRBJ2-3; CDR3 protein: CASSQPRRLAYTDTQYF; CDR3 DNA: TGTGCCAGCAGCCAACCCAGAAGACTAGCATACACAGATACGCAGTATTTT
V gene: TRBV5-4; clone size: once; D gene: TRBD1; J gene: TRBJ2-1; CDR3 protein: CASSPWDRGKHNEQFF; CDR3 DNA: TGTGCCAGCAGCCCCTGGGACAGGGGGAAACACAATGAGCAGTTCTTC
V gene: TRBV5-8; clone size: -; D gene: TRBD2; J gene: TRBJ2-2; CDR3 protein: CASTLAAADTGELFF; CDR3 DNA: TGTGCCAGCACCCTAGCGGCAGCCGACACCGGGGAGCTGTTTTTT
V gene: TRBV25-1; clone size: -; D gene: -; J gene: TRBJ2-1; CDR3 protein: CASSSPSGRNEQFF; CDR3 DNA: TGTGCCAGCAGTTCGCCCAGCGGGCGGAATGAGCAGTTCTTC
V gene: TRBV30; clone size: -; D gene: -; J gene: TRBJ2-2; CDR3 protein: CAWSMGSPRTGELFF; CDR3 DNA: TGTGCCTGGAGTATGGGCAGCCCACGCACCGGGGAGCTGTTTTTT
V gene: TRBV5-4; clone size: -; D gene: TRBD2; J gene: TRBJ2-1; CDR3 protein: CASSSNSGRDYNEQFF; CDR3 DNA: TGTGCCAGCAGCTCCAATAGCGGGAGAGACTACAATGAGCAGTTCTTC
V gene: TRBV28; clone size: -; D gene: TRBD1; J gene: TRBJ1-6; CDR3 protein: CASSRQGSGNSPLHF; CDR3 DNA: TGTGCCAGCAGCCGACAGGGGTCGGGTAATTCACCCCTCCACTTT
V gene: TRBV5-1; clone size: -; D gene: -; J gene: TRBJ2-3; CDR3 protein: CASSPVEGGTDTQYF; CDR3 DNA: TGCGCCAGCAGCCCCGTCGAAGGAGGGACAGATACGCAGTATTTT
V gene: TRBV5-6; clone size: once; D gene: -; J gene: TRBJ2-7; CDR3 protein: CASSLSTEQYF; CDR3 DNA: TGTGCCAGCAGTCTTTCGACAGAGCAGTACTTC
V gene: TRBV11-3; clone size: -; D gene: TRBD1; J gene: TRBJ1-2; CDR3 protein: CASSLDRGGRGYTF; CDR3 DNA: TGTGCCAGCAGCTTGGACAGGGGTGGCCGCGGCTACACCTTC
V gene: TRBV27; clone size: -; D gene: TRBD2; J gene: TRBJ2-4; CDR3 protein: CASSFAGRDIQYF; CDR3 DNA: TGTGCCAGCAGTTTTGCCGGGAGGGACATTCAGTACTTC
V gene: TRBV7-3; clone size: -; D gene: TRBD2; J gene: TRBJ2-7; CDR3 protein: CASSISGLAGDEQYF; CDR3 DNA: TGTGCCAGCAGCATCTCCGGACTAGCGGGAGACGAGCAGTACTTC
V gene: TRBV4-1; clone size: -; D gene: -; J gene: TRBJ1-1; CDR3 protein: CASSQYEGNTEAFF; CDR3 DNA: TGCGCCAGCAGCCAATACGAGGGGAACACTGAAGCTTTCTTT
V gene: TRBV5-1; clone size: -; D gene: -; J gene: TRBJ2-2; CDR3 protein: CASSLKAGPGELFF; CDR3 DNA: TGCGCCAGCAGCTTGAAGGCAGGGCCCGGGGAGCTGTTTTTT
V gene: TRBV11-2; clone size: few; D gene: -; J gene: TRBJ2-7; CDR3 protein: CASSLNPPSYMEQYF; CDR3 DNA: TGTGCCAGCAGCTTGAATCCTCCCAGTTACATGGAGCAGTACTTC
V gene: TRBV10-1; clone size: -; D gene: TRBD2; J gene: TRBJ2-3; CDR3 protein: CASSESGSGRALDTQYF; CDR3 DNA: TGCGCCAGCAGTGAGTCCGGTAGCGGGAGGGCTCTGGATACGCAGTATTTT